Presented here are 17 T cell receptor beta chains from one specimen sequenced in a study of shared clonotypes between healthy human individuals. Profiling relied on immunoSEQ multiplex PCR, and the TCRdb table lists in-frame clones only, not all of them. The sample has 850,000 to 1,200,000 clones, about three quarters seen once. Source material: memory CD4+ T cells sorted from blood. The subset here: CD45RA-negative fraction. Receptors originate from a man in his late teens or twenties in good health.

The CDR3 DNA reads as TGCGCCAGCAGTCAATCAAGGAAGCGGACAATTTACAATGAGCAGTTCTTC. Encoded protein: CASSQSRKRTIYNEQFF. This chain joins TRBV23-1 and TRBJ2-1; D is tentatively TRBD1 or TRBD2 (5 bases each). TRBV23-1 is marked as an open reading frame, function uncertain. The CDR3 is 17 amino acids. V lost 0 bases, J lost 4 bases, and 16 bases lay in between.

In nucleotides, the CDR3 is TGTGCCAGCAGCCCGCAGCACGTCTCTGGAAACACCATATATTTT. It is translated as CASSPQHVSGNTIYF. The chain employs TRBV4-2 and TRBJ1-3; D call uncertain. CDR1 is LGHNA and CDR2 is YNFKEQ in the germline V gene. Trimming removed 4 bases from V and 0 bases from J, with 10 bases in between. CDR3 length equals 15 residues.

The V call is TRBV5-6, the J call TRBJ2-4; weak D call: TRBD2 (7 bases). CDR1 and CDR2 from the germline V gene are SGHDT and YYEEEE. The CDR3 consists of 15 residues. V was clipped by 2 bases and J by 3 bases, with 12 bases between them. CDR3 loop: CASSFRGAVKNIQYF. The DNA of the CDR3 is TGTGCCAGCAGCTTCCGGGGGGCAGTCAAAAACATTCAGTACTTC.

To note about this clone: The same CDR3 also results from other DNA sequences found in this sample. The chain employs TRBV7-2 and TRBJ2-5; a weak D match, TRBD2 (7 bases). Trimming left V 1 base short and J 4 bases short, with 10 bases between. This CDR3 is built from 14 residues. The germline V gene encodes CDR1 SGHTA and CDR2 FQGNSA. The CDR3 DNA follows: TGTGCCAGCAGCTTAGGGGGGGGGCGAGAGACCCAGTACTTC. It codes for CASSLGGGRETQYF.

The gene calls are TRBV5-1 and TRBJ2-3, with 15 bases aligning to TRBD2. V shed 3 bases, J shed 6 bases, and the junction held 8 bases outside the gene matches. The CDR3 contains 17 residues. Germline CDR1 is SGHRS and CDR2 is YFSETQ. The DNA of the CDR3 is TGCGCCAGCAGCTCCAGGACTAGCGGGGGGGCCGGTGATACGCAGTATTTT. Amino acid sequence: CASSSRTSGGAGDTQYF.

This chain joins TRBV30 and TRBJ1-6; D gene unclear. This CDR3 region has 12 residues. Between the trimmed V and J ends, which lost 0 bases and 8 bases, there was a span of 5 bases. Germline V lookup: CDR1 GTSNPN, CDR2 SVGIG (reference sequence). The CDR3 loop reads CAWSVDDSPLHF. CDR3 in DNA: TGTGCCTGGAGTGTGGATGATTCACCCCTCCACTTT. Together with reference TRBV30 and TRBJ1-6, the CDR3 gives the full variable domain: SQTIHQWPATLVQPVGSPLSLECTVEGTSNPNLYWYRQAAGRGLQLLFYSVGIGQISSEVPQNLSASRPQDRQFILSSKKLLLSDSGFYLCAWSVDDSPLHFGNGTRLTVT.

The rearrangement links TRBV5-6 to TRBJ2-3; 12 bases map to TRBD2. Germline CDR1 is SGHDT and CDR2 is YYEEEE. This CDR3 is 18 amino acids long. V dropped 0 bases and J dropped 6; count of bases not matched to a gene: 11. Here the CDR3 DNA reads TGTGCCAGCAGCTTGGCCTTGGGGCTAGCGGGGGGGCCGGATACGCAGTATTTT. This sequence encodes CASSLALGLAGGPDTQYF.

The chain combines TRBV28 with TRBJ2-5; the D call may be TRBD1 or TRBD2 (5 bases each). Germline CDR1 and CDR2: MDHEN and SYDVKM. Trimming removed 4 bases at V and 5 bases at J, with 14 bases between. The CDR3 extends over 14 amino acids. The DNA of the CDR3 is TGTGCCAGCAGTTATCCGGGGCTTTCGGAGACCCAGTACTTC. It specifies CASSYPGLSETQYF.

This clone showed up just a few times. This chain uses TRBV9 with TRBJ1-4, with 11 positions matching TRBD1. Germline values: CDR1 SGDLS, CDR2 YYNGEE. The junction had 5 bases not matched to a gene; V was cut back by 5 bases and J by 8 bases. The CDR3 has 14 amino acids. CDR3 coding DNA: TGTGCCAGCAGTGAGGACAGGGGGCACGAAAAACTGTTTTTT. This translates into CASSEDRGHEKLFF. Full variable domain (outside the CDR3, taken from reference TRBV9 and TRBJ1-4): DSGVTQTPKHLITATGQRVTLRCSPRSGDLSVYWYQQSLDQGLQFLIQYYNGEERAKGNILERFSAQQFPDLHSELNLSSLELGDSALYFCASSEDRGHEKLFFGSGTQLSVL.

This clone was recorded at least ten times. The chain joins TRBV6-5 to TRBJ1-2, with D tentatively TRBD1 (5 bases). The CDR3 contains 14 residues. V gave up 5 bases and J gave up 5 bases, with 15 bases separating them. CDR1 and CDR2 (germline): MNHEY, SVGAGI. CDR3 sequence reads: CASSQSGAPYGYTF. CDR3 sequence (DNA): TGTGCCAGCAGTCAATCCGGGGCTCCGTATGGCTACACCTTC.

This chain joins TRBV30 and TRBJ2-1; the match to TRBD2 covers 9 bases. V lost 2 bases and J lost 7; bases outside the gene matches: 9. The CDR3 is made up of 15 amino acids. CDR1 and CDR2 from the germline V gene are GTSNPN and SVGIG (reference sequence). DNA of the CDR3: TGTGCCTGGAGTATGTCGGCGGGAGGGGAAAATGAGCAGTTCTTC. Translation gives CAWSMSAGGENEQFF.

This clone was picked up a small number of times. The V and J genes are TRBV12-1 and TRBJ1-5. TRBV12-1 is listed as a pseudogene. The CDR3 extends over 15 amino acids. The CDR3 nucleotides are TGTGCCAGCAGCTTTGAACCATATAGCAATCAGCCCCAGCATTTT. This codes for CASSFEPYSNQPQHF.

The gene calls are TRBV2 and TRBJ2-5, with TRBD2 matching 9 bases. Trimming at V came to 7 bases and at J to 2 bases, leaving 5 bases not matched to a gene. Germline assignment: CDR1 SNHLY and CDR2 FYNNEI. The CDR3 totals 14 residues. CDR3 protein: CASNPTSGQETQYF. DNA for the CDR3: TGTGCCAGCAATCCGACTAGCGGTCAAGAGACCCAGTACTTC.

This clone was recorded a few times. The chain joins TRBV12-1 to TRBJ1-1; the D call TRBD1 from the table was never checked on the DNA. TRBV12-1 is labeled a pseudogene. This CDR3 region has 14 residues. CDR3 nucleotide sequence: TGTGCCAGCAGCCCTCGGACAGGGAGAACTGAAGCTTTCTTT. Residues: CASSPRTGRTEAFF.

V gene TRBV6-1 combines with J gene TRBJ2-3; TRBD1 aligns across 7 bases. The germline CDR1 and CDR2 sequences are MNHNS and SASEGT. CDR3 size: 15 residues. Losses at the gene ends were 4 bases for V and 1 base for J; bases not matched to a gene: 5. This CDR3 is CASSGQGRGTDTQYF. Here the CDR3 DNA reads TGTGCCAGCAGTGGACAGGGAAGGGGCACAGATACGCAGTATTTT.

With regard to this clone: Other DNA sequences within the sample encode an identical CDR3. The gene calls are TRBV6-5 and TRBJ2-2, with no clear D. This CDR3 is built from 14 residues. V lost 0 bases and J 2 bases, leaving 4 bases between the germline ends. CDR1 is MNHEY and CDR2 is SVGAGI in the germline V gene. The CDR3 bases are TGTGCCAGCAGTTACTCGAGAAACACCGGGGAGCTGTTTTTT. It translates to CASSYSRNTGELFF.

This clone was seen more than once but under ten times. The chain has TRBV5-1 and TRBJ1-2; TRBD1 might be the D (5 bases). The CDR3 contains 14 residues. Looked up from germline, CDR1 is SGHRS and CDR2 is YFSETQ. The V end was cut by 0 bases, the J end by 7 bases, with 13 bases between. The CDR3 loop is CASSLAQGGIGYTF. The CDR3 region has the DNA TGCGCCAGCAGCTTGGCTCAGGGAGGAATTGGCTACACCTTC.